Shown below are 3 T cell receptor beta chains from a single sample sequenced in a study of T-cell reconstitution after alpha-beta-depleted transplantation in children. It was with unique molecular identifiers that the TCRbeta library was prepared. TCRdb itself ran the PCR reads through MiXCR, one entry per CDR3 protein. Altogether 600,000 to 700,000 distinct CDR3 sequences are present, 16% being singletons, with the ten largest covering about 1.1%. Sequencing was performed on PBMCs from the stem cell graft donor, taken from the stem cell graft. Receptor source: a human donor who donated a stem cell graft to a child with acute myeloid leukemia.

The sample holds many counts of this clonotype. The chain uses TRBV20-1 and TRBJ2-5; no reliable D call. V was clipped by 3 bases and J by 4 bases, with 9 bases between them. The CDR3 is made up of 12 amino acids. Looked up from germline, CDR1 is DFQATT and CDR2 is SNEGSKA (reference sequence). The CDR3 protein is CSARAPGETQYF. The CDR3 DNA is TGCAGTGCTAGGGCTCCCGGAGAGACCCAGTACTTC.

A word on this clonotype: This may be a read error, as it is one base from a much larger clone. This CDR3 fails to terminate in the conserved phenylalanine or tryptophan, so it likely reflects a read error. The chain combines TRBV6-4 with TRBJ2-3; 9 bases map to TRBD2. Trimming at V came to 0 bases and at J to 4 bases, leaving 5 bases not matched to a gene. Germline V gene data show CDR1 as MRHNA and CDR2 as SNTAGT. This CDR3 is built from 16 residues. CDR3 sequence reads: CASSDSGGGAADTQYS. Here the CDR3 DNA reads TGTGCCAGCAGTGACTCTGGCGGGGGGGCGGCAGATACGCAGTATTCT.

This clonotype has at least ten counts. The chain joins TRBV20-1 to TRBJ2-3, with 10 bases that match TRBD2. The CDR3 contains 14 residues. Germline CDR1 and CDR2: DFQATT and SNEGSKA (reference sequence). The ends lost 5 bases at V and 2 bases at J; junction bases unmatched: 4. The CDR3 loop is CSAHGLAATDTQYF. Written as DNA, the CDR3 is TGCAGTGCTCACGGACTAGCGGCCACAGATACGCAGTATTTT.